This T cell receptor beta chain was sequenced in a study of regulatory T cells in long-lasting Graves disease. Study details: Those Graves' patients who were newly diagnosed had been on antithyroid drugs under 3 months.

This clonotype was recorded at least ten times. J gave up 11 bases and V 5 bases, and 12 bases lay outside the gene matches. Germline V CDR1 and CDR2: SGHDT, YYEEEE. The CDR3 consists of 13 residues. This sample's time point: newly diagnosed GD, antithyroid drugs for less than 3 months. The TCR library was prepared using RNA isolated from PBMCs. In building TCR beta libraries, iRepertoire HTBI primers were used together with Arm-PCR of CDR3 regions. TCRdb fed the multiplex PCR reads into MiXCR, producing one record per CDR3 protein. The table records about 470,000 distinct CDR3 sequences, about 16% of them present only once. These data also formed part of another study, on T cells in Graves' hyperthyroidism and ophthalmopathy.

The TCR sequence derives from a man aged 35-49 years with Graves disease. The chain employs TRBV5-6 and TRBJ1-1; TRBD1 agrees at 7 bases. The sample was peripheral blood mononuclear cells (PBMCs), taken at new diagnosis, from a patient treated with antithyroid drugs. The DNA of the CDR3 is TGTGCCAGCAGACCGGGGGTGGCAGGGGGTGCTTTCTTT. Its protein product is CASRPGVAGGAFF.